The rows below give T cell receptor beta chains drawn from one sample of a study of OX40 agonist ivuxolimab in advanced cancers. Produced via immunoSEQ multiplex PCR; TCRdb's table is partial and in-frame only. Of 80,000 to 100,000 clones in the sample, roughly 95% were seen once. The input for sequencing was CD4+ or CD8+ T cells sorted from blood, taken in a trial of the OX40 agonist ivuxolimab. These receptors came from an adult with an advanced solid tumor such as melanoma, head and neck, liver or kidney cancer. CDR3s include the opening cysteine and the closing phenylalanine or tryptophan. D genes are given only for firm matches. Expanded clones get a size class; other rows say once, few or many, or leave the size out.

J	D	size	V	CDR3	DNA
TRBJ2-7	.	.	TRBV5-6	CASSLRPLRDEQYF	TGTGCCAGCAGCTTAAGACCTCTCAGGGACGAGCAGTACTTC
TRBJ1-2	.	.	TRBV7-2	CASSSQGIGGYTF	TGTGCCAGCAGCTCCCAGGGGATTGGAGGCTACACCTTC
TRBJ1-3	TRBD1	.	TRBV30	CARQKRDSAFSGNTIYF	TGTGCCAGACAAAAGAGGGACAGCGCTTTCTCTGGAAACACCATATATTTT
TRBJ1-1	TRBD1	.	TRBV5-1	CASSLTGTGSTEAFF	TGCGCCAGCAGCTTGACCGGGACAGGTAGCACTGAAGCTTTCTTT
TRBJ2-1	.	.	TRBV9	CASSVARLANNEQFF	TGTGCCAGCAGCGTAGCGAGACTGGCTAACAATGAGCAGTTCTTC
TRBJ2-1	.	.	TRBV27	CASSFLGSRNEQFF	TGTGCCAGCAGTTTCCTCGGGAGTAGAAATGAGCAGTTCTTC
TRBJ2-3	TRBD1	.	TRBV18	CASSQGQGGTDTQYF	TGTGCCAGCTCACAGGGACAGGGAGGCACAGATACGCAGTATTTT
TRBJ2-7	TRBD1	.	TRBV5-8	CASRLQGNEQYF	TGTGCCAGCAGATTACAGGGGAACGAGCAGTACTTC
TRBJ1-5	TRBD1	few	TRBV19	CASSPRQGRKHF	TGTGCCAGTAGTCCCCGACAGGGAAGGAAGCATTTT
TRBJ1-2	.	few	TRBV5-5	CASTPEANYGYTF	TGTGCCAGCACCCCAGAAGCTAACTATGGCTACACCTTC
TRBJ2-7	.	.	TRBV7-9	CASSLDWAGGQYF	TGTGCCAGCAGCTTGGACTGGGCCGGGGGGCAGTACTTC
TRBJ1-1	.	.	TRBV7-8	CASSRSGGARTEAFF	TGTGCCAGCAGCCGCTCGGGGGGGGCAAGAACTGAAGCTTTCTTT
TRBJ1-1	TRBD1	.	TRBV7-6	CASSLARGALAEAFF	TGTGCCAGCAGCTTAGCCAGGGGGGCGTTGGCTGAAGCTTTCTTT
TRBJ2-3	TRBD2	.	TRBV7-2	CASSFPSGHTDTQYF	TGTGCCAGCAGCTTCCCTAGCGGACACACAGATACGCAGTATTTT
TRBJ1-2	.	.	TRBV18	CASSPQVQGGNHGYTF	TGTGCCAGCTCACCACAAGTACAGGGAGGGAACCATGGCTACACCTTC
TRBJ1-1	.	.	TRBV28	CASSSRGLNTEAFF	TGTGCCAGCAGTTCACGGGGGCTGAACACTGAAGCTTTCTTT
TRBJ2-7	TRBD1	.	TRBV5-1	CASSTGTGYNEQYF	TGCGCCAGCAGCACCGGGACAGGTTATAACGAGCAGTACTTC
TRBJ1-6	.	.	TRBV7-8	CASSLVGGNSPLHF	TGTGCCAGCAGCTTAGTAGGGGGAAATTCACCCCTCCACTTT
TRBJ2-1	.	.	TRBV25-1	CASSEGGAFSYNEQFF	TGTGCCAGCAGCGAGGGAGGCGCCTTCTCCTACAATGAGCAGTTCTTC
TRBJ2-3	.	.	TRBV18	CASSTGQTRDTQYF	TGTGCCAGCTCGACTGGACAAACCAGGGATACGCAGTATTTT
TRBJ2-3	TRBD2	.	TRBV5-1	CASSLGTSGPDTQYF	TGCGCCAGCAGCTTGGGAACTAGCGGGCCAGATACGCAGTATTTT
TRBJ1-2	.	.	TRBV4-3	CASSQDPQGNYGYTF	TGCGCCAGCAGCCAAGATCCCCAGGGGAACTATGGCTACACCTTC
TRBJ2-7	TRBD1	.	TRBV18	CASSPSTGESEQYF	TGTGCCAGCTCACCCTCGACAGGGGAGTCCGAGCAGTACTTC
TRBJ2-3	TRBD2	.	TRBV19	CASSLHGGTSTDTQYF	TGTGCCAGTAGTCTCCACGGGGGGACCAGCACAGATACGCAGTATTTT
TRBJ2-1	.	.	TRBV18	CASSPPGVNEQFF	TGTGCCAGCTCACCCCCCGGGGTCAATGAGCAGTTCTTC
TRBJ1-2	.	.	TRBV11-1	CASSSGSANYGYTF	TGTGCCAGCAGCTCGGGTTCCGCTAACTATGGCTACACCTTC
TRBJ1-5	.	.	TRBV5-1	CASSLGWGQPQHF	TGCGCCAGCAGCTTGGGGTGGGGGCAGCCCCAGCATTTT
TRBJ2-4	.	.	TRBV4-1	CASSQLLLAKNIQYF	TGCGCCAGCAGCCAATTACTCCTAGCCAAAAACATTCAGTACTTC
TRBJ2-3	TRBD2	.	TRBV11-1	CASSPRTSGRAGADTQYF	TGTGCCAGCAGCCCTCGGACTAGCGGGAGGGCCGGCGCAGATACGCAGTATTTT
TRBJ1-1	TRBD1	.	TRBV6-6	CANRGLGTEAFF	TGTGCCAACAGGGGGTTGGGCACTGAAGCTTTCTTT
TRBJ1-6	.	few	TRBV11-2	CASSPAPLHF	TGTGCCAGCAGTCCGGCCCCCCTCCACTTT
TRBJ1-5	.	.	TRBV7-9	CASSLGNRASEPQHF	TGTGCCAGCAGCTTAGGAAACAGGGCATCGGAGCCCCAGCATTTT
TRBJ2-7	TRBD1	.	TRBV5-1	CASSLDEDRVASQYF	TGCGCCAGCAGCTTGGATGAGGACAGGGTAGCGTCTCAGTACTTC
TRBJ2-5	.	.	TRBV6-6	CASSYGAKETQYF	TGTGCCAGCAGTTACGGGGCGAAAGAGACCCAGTACTTC
TRBJ1-3	.	.	TRBV5-1	CASSAVGTGGNTIYF	TGCGCCAGCAGCGCAGTCGGAACAGGGGGAAACACCATATATTTT
TRBJ1-5	.	.	TRBV15	CATSRDGAAFVGNQPQHF	TGTGCCACCAGCAGAGATGGGGCGGCGTTCGTCGGCAATCAGCCCCAGCATTTT
TRBJ2-1	TRBD2	.	TRBV29-1	CSVDPPGLAGAVQFF	TGCAGCGTGGACCCCCCGGGACTAGCGGGGGCAGTGCAGTTCTTC
TRBJ1-3	.	once	TRBV19	CASQAGLGNTIYF	TGTGCCAGTCAGGCGGGTCTTGGAAACACCATATATTTT
TRBJ1-1	.	.	TRBV7-6	CASSPMGGVAFF	TGTGCCAGCAGCCCCATGGGGGGGGTAGCTTTCTTT
TRBJ1-2	.	.	TRBV18	CASSPAGIDGYTF	TGTGCCAGCTCACCGGCAGGTATTGATGGCTACACCTTC
TRBJ2-1	.	.	TRBV21-1	CASTLGNGSVHNEQFF	TGTGCCAGCACCTTAGGCAACGGGAGCGTCCACAATGAGCAGTTCTTC
TRBJ1-1	.	.	TRBV7-8	CASSLREVGTEAFF	TGTGCCAGCAGCTTGCGGGAGGTGGGCACTGAAGCTTTCTTT
TRBJ1-2	TRBD1	once	TRBV4-1	CASSQQGARDGYTF	TGCGCCAGCAGCCAACAGGGGGCGCGGGATGGCTACACCTTC
TRBJ1-5	TRBD1	.	TRBV19	CASSIDRGRGQPQHF	TGTGCCAGTAGTATTGACAGGGGGCGAGGTCAGCCCCAGCATTTT
TRBJ2-3	.	.	TRBV28	CATRVGVLGEMQYF	TGTGCCACCAGGGTAGGAGTTTTGGGTGAAATGCAGTATTTT
TRBJ2-1	.	.	TRBV21-1	CASSPQDRTNRDNEQFF	TGTGCCAGCAGCCCCCAAGACAGGACGAACAGGGACAATGAGCAGTTCTTC
TRBJ1-5	TRBD1	.	TRBV2	CASSGTGNNQPQHF	TGTGCCAGCAGTGGGACAGGGAACAATCAGCCCCAGCATTTT
TRBJ2-1	.	.	TRBV5-1	CASSLVGLPISNEQFF	TGCGCCAGCAGCTTGGTAGGACTACCTATAAGTAATGAGCAGTTCTTC
TRBJ1-5	.	.	TRBV12-5	CASGLQWGSNQPQHF	TGTGCTAGTGGTTTACAGTGGGGTAGCAATCAGCCCCAGCATTTT
TRBJ1-1	.	.	TRBV5-8	CASSFKASGRNTEAFF	TGTGCCAGCAGCTTTAAGGCGTCGGGGCGGAACACTGAAGCTTTCTTT
TRBJ1-1	TRBD1	once	TRBV18	CASSPLPGQGRDTEAFF	TGTGCCAGCTCACCTCTCCCGGGACAGGGTAGAGACACTGAAGCTTTCTTT
TRBJ2-7	.	.	TRBV18	CASSPPMRGLYEQYF	TGTGCCAGCTCACCACCGATGCGGGGATTGTACGAGCAGTACTTC
TRBJ2-7	TRBD2	.	TRBV5-3	CARSWEGLASYEQYF	TGTGCCAGAAGCTGGGAGGGACTAGCAAGCTACGAGCAGTACTTC
TRBJ1-2	.	.	TRBV5-1	CASSLDETNRDNGGYTF	TGCGCCAGCAGCTTGGACGAGACAAACCGGGACAATGGAGGCTACACCTTC